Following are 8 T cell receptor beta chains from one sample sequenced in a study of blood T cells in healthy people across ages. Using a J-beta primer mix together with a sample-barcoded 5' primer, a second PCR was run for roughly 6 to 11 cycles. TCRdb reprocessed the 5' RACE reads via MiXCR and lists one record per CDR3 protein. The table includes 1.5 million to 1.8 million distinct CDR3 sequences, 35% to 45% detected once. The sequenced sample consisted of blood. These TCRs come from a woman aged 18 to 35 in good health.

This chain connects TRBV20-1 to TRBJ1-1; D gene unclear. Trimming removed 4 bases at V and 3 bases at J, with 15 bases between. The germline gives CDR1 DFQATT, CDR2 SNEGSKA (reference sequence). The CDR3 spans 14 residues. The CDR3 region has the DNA TGCAGTGCTATCGGGTGGCGGAGGGACACTGAAGCTTTCTTT. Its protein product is CSAIGWRRDTEAFF.

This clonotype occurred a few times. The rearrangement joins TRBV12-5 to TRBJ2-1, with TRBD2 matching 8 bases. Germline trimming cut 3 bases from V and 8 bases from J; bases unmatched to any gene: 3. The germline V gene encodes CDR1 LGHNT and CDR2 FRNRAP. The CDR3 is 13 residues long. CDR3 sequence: CASGLAGDYEQFF. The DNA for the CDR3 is TGTGCTAGTGGTTTAGCGGGAGACTATGAGCAGTTCTTC.

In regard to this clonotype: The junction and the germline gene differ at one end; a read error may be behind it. CDR3: CDSRDRTGELFF. CDR3 sequence (DNA): TGTGACAGCAGGGACAGAACCGGGGAGCTGTTTTTT. This rearrangement joins TRBV14 to TRBJ2-2; 7 nucleotides match TRBD1. Germline CDR1 SGHDN, CDR2 FVKESK. This CDR3 is built from 12 residues.

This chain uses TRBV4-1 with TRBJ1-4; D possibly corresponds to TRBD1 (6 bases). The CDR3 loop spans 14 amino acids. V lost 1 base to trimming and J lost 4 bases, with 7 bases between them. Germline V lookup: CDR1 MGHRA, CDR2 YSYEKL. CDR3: CASSQVQGNEKLFF. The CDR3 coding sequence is TGCGCCAGCAGCCAAGTACAGGGTAATGAAAAACTGTTTTTT.

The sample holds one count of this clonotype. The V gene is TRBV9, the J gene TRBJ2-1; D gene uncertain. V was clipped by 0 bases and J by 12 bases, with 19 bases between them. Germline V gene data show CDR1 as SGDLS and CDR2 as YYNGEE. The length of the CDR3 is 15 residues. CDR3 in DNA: TGTGCCAGCAGCGTAGGGAACGGCGCCCATAACTGGCAGTTCTTC. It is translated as CASSVGNGAHNWQFF.

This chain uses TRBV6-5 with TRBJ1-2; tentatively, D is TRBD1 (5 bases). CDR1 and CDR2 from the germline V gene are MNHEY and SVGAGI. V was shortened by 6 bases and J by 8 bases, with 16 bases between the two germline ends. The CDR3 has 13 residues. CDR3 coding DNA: TGTGCCAGCAGGCAGCCGGGACGCGGGGGCTACACCTTC. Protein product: CASRQPGRGGYTF.

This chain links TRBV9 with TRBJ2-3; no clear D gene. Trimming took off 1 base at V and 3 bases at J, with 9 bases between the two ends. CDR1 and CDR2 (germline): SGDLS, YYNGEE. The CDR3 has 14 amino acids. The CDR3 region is CASSVIGWTDTQYF. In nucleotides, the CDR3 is TGTGCCAGCAGCGTAATCGGATGGACAGATACGCAGTATTTT. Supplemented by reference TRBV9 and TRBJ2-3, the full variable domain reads DSGVTQTPKHLITATGQRVTLRCSPRSGDLSVYWYQQSLDQGLQFLIQYYNGEERAKGNILERFSAQQFPDLHSELNLSSLELGDSALYFCASSVIGWTDTQYFGPGTRLTVL.

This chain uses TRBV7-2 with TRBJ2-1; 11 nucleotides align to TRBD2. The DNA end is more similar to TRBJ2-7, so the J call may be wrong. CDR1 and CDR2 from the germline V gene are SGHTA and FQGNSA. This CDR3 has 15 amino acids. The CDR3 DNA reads TGTGCCAGCAGCGGCCTTAGCGGGGGGGCCAATGAGCAGTACTTC. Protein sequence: CASSGLSGGANEQYF.